This note documents a single T cell receptor (beta chain) sequence. This sample was taken from a study of T cells in Graves' hyperthyroidism and ophthalmopathy. Trimming took 4 bases from V and 7 from J; bases not matched to a gene: 21. CDR1 is SQVTM and CDR2 is ANQGSEA in the germline V gene. The length of the CDR3 is 19 residues. Amplification of TCR beta CDR3 regions was performed using RNA transcripts as template. Primed by the HTBI set, a first-round RT-PCR was run on the TCR CDR3. TCRdb re-called the multiplex PCR reads with MiXCR, one entry per CDR3 protein. The sample carries tens of thousands of distinct CDR3 sequences, approximately 50% recorded once.

The specimen was peripheral blood or thyroid tissue (not recorded which). The J gene is TRBJ2-7, the V gene TRBV29-1; 14 bases are shared with TRBD2. The TCR originated in a man aged 18 to 29 with Graves' hyperthyroidism. The CDR3 sequence: CSVALTGRAGTSGSSEQYF. The DNA for the CDR3 is TGCAGCGTTGCCCTGACAGGGCGGGCCGGGACTAGCGGGAGTAGTGAGCAGTACTTC.